Presented here are 5 T cell receptor beta chains from one specimen sequenced in a study of Graves' ophthalmopathy and Graves' hyperthyroidism. Researchers took RNA transcripts and amplified TCR beta CDR3 regions from them. In the first round, RT-PCR was carried out with HTBI primers, and a multiplex PCR formed the second round. From the multiplex PCR reads, TCRdb called clonotypes with MiXCR, one entry per CDR3 protein. The sample lists 300,000 to 350,000 distinct CDR3 sequences; roughly 15% were seen once. Material: peripheral blood. The receptor set was obtained from an adult man with Graves' ophthalmopathy.

This clonotype was counted at least ten times. The CDR3 DNA reads as TGTGCCAGCAGTTCCGGGAGGTATAATTCACCCCTCCACTTT. Translation gives CASSSGRYNSPLHF. The rearrangement links TRBV27 to TRBJ1-6, with D unresolved. CDR1 and CDR2 from the germline V gene are MNHEY and SMNVEV (reference sequence). The length of the CDR3 is 14 residues. Deletions cut 4 bases from V and 4 bases from J, with 8 bases between.

This clonotype was recorded many times. The J gene is TRBJ1-2, the V gene TRBV29-1; 10 bases align to TRBD1. Trimming cost V 7 bases and J 2 bases; bases outside gene matches: 10. The CDR3 runs to 15 residues. CDR1 and CDR2 (germline): SQVTM, ANQGSEA. CDR3 protein: CSAQGGTGDNYGYTF. For the CDR3, the DNA is TGCAGCGCCCAGGGCGGGACAGGGGACAACTATGGCTACACCTTC.

This clonotype was detected many times. The chain joins TRBV6-2 or TRBV6-3 to TRBJ1-1; 8 nucleotides line up with TRBD1. Germline CDR1 and CDR2: MNHEY and SVGEGT. The CDR3 is 13 amino acids. Unmatched junction bases numbered 4, after V lost 0 bases and J lost 10 bases. CDR3 amino acids: CASSYSADRGAFF. For the CDR3, the DNA is TGTGCCAGCAGTTACTCAGCCGACAGGGGAGCTTTCTTT.

Concerning this clonotype itself: This may be a read error: a much more frequent sequence differs by one nucleotide. V is TRBV6-2 or TRBV6-3 and J is TRBJ1-5, with D perhaps TRBD1 (6 bases). Trimming took 7 bases from V and 0 from J, leaving 10 bases between them. The CDR3 loop spans 14 amino acids. The germline V gene encodes CDR1 MNHEY and CDR2 SVGEGT. CDR3: CASTNRDSNQPQHF. In nucleotides, the CDR3 is TGTGCCAGCACCAACAGGGATAGCAATCAGCCCCAGCATTTT.

In its sample, this clonotype was seen many times. The chain is built from TRBV12-3 or TRBV12-4 and TRBJ1-2, with D possibly being TRBD1 (6 bases). Trimming took 4 bases from V and 5 from J, leaving 14 bases between them. This CDR3 contains 14 residues. CDR3 sequence: CASSYGRGNYGYTF. The CDR3 bases are TGTGCCAGCAGTTATGGCAGGGGCAATTATGGCTACACCTTC.